This entry features one TCR beta chain sequence. This record belongs to a study of shared T cell receptors in the human thymus. The CDR3 runs to 13 residues. Germline values: CDR1 MNHEY, CDR2 SVGAGI. V was cut by 9 bases and J by 5 bases, with 16 bases left in between. Clones were read by immunoSEQ multiplex PCR, and TCRdb kept only the in-frame ones, dropping some. The sample has approximately 730,000 clones, approximately 85% seen once. This sample was shared with a second study, whose subject was human thymus T cells. According to that study: An apparent bias in V and J gene usage was seen in thymic and blood repertoires. Overlap was high between thymic repertoires from unrelated individuals, as reported in related research.

The TCR was taken from a girl in the first two years of life with a congenital heart defect. J is TRBJ1-2 and V is TRBV6-5; D might be TRBD1 (5 bases). Specimen: thymocytes. The CDR3 here is CASRGVGRYGYTF. CDR3 DNA sequence: TGTGCCAGTCGGGGGGTCGGGCGTTATGGCTACACCTTC.